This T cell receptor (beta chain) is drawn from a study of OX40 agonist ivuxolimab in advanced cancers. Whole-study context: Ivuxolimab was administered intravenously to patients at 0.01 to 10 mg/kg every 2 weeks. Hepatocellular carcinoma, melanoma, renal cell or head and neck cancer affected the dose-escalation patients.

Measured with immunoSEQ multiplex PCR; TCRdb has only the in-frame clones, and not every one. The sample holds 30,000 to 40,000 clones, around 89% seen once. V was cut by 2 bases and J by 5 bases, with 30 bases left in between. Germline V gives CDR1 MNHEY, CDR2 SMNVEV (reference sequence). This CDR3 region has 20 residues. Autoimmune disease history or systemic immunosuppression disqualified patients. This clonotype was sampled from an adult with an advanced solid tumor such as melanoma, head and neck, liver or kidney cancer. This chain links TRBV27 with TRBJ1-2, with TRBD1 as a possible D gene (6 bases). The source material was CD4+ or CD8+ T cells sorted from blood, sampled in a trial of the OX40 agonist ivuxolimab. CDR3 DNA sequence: TGTGCCAGCAGTTTAACCCCTTGGACAGCCCGGGGCAATCTGCAGTATGGCTACACCTTC. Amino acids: CASSLTPWTARGNLQYGYTF.